This T cell receptor beta chain appears in the sequencing data of a study of graft-versus-host responses after intestinal transplantation. Findings and caveats of the study: Analysis identified GvH clones in recipient marrow, with some appearing first in ileum or blood.

J was trimmed by 4 bases and V by 4 bases; bases with no gene match: 3. The CDR3 spans 13 residues. The germline CDR1 and CDR2 sequences are LNHDA and SQIVND (reference sequence). Here immunoSEQ multiplex PCR was the method, and the copy in TCRdb shows in-frame clones only, minus some. This table has roughly 77,000 clones, roughly 90% appearing once. As for this clone: Antigen unknown.

The sequences come from unstimulated CD8+ T cells sorted from spleen or lymph node cells, collected before intestinal transplant. The receptor was derived from a human donor who received an intestinal transplant. V usage is TRBV19 and J usage is TRBJ1-2; 7 nucleotides align to TRBD1. The CDR3 sequence: CASSRGQIYGYTF. Here the CDR3 DNA reads TGTGCCAGTAGTAGGGGACAGATCTATGGCTACACCTTC.